Listed here are 24 T cell receptor beta chains from one sample, sequenced in a study of graft-versus-host responses after intestinal transplantation. Clones were read by immunoSEQ multiplex PCR, and TCRdb kept only the in-frame ones, dropping some. Seen here are about 89,000 clones, roughly 93% observed once, and the top ten hold about 0.2%. No antigen is known for these receptors. Sequenced here: unstimulated CD4+ T cells sorted from spleen or lymph node cells, sampled before transplant. The origin of the receptors is a human donor who was the organ donor for an intestinal transplant.

The genes are TRBV6-1 and TRBJ1-2, with 7 bases identical to TRBD1. The CDR3 extends over 13 amino acids. V was pared by 7 bases and J by 8 bases, with 10 bases of the junction left unmatched. In germline, CDR1 is MNHNS, CDR2 SASEGT. The CDR3 bases are TGTGCCAGCATCCTTGAGGTAGGGGGCGGCTACACCTTC. Translation gives CASILEVGGGYTF.

The genes are TRBV6-1 and TRBJ2-7; D is ambiguous. Germline assignment: CDR1 MNHNS and CDR2 SASEGT. V dropped 6 bases and J dropped 1 base, with 10 bases sitting between them. The CDR3 totals 13 residues. The CDR3 spells CASSQQKSYEQYF. DNA for the CDR3: TGTGCCAGCAGCCAACAGAAGTCCTACGAGCAGTACTTC.

The chain couples TRBV19 to TRBJ1-1, with TRBD1 as a possible D gene (5 bases). Germline V gene lookup returns CDR1 LNHDA and CDR2 SQIVND (reference sequence). V dropped 3 bases and J dropped 5 bases, with 10 bases sitting between them. The CDR3 extends over 13 amino acids. In DNA form, the CDR3 reads TGTGCCAGTAGTATGGGGGGGTGGACTGAAGCTTTCTTT. Amino acids: CASSMGGWTEAFF. The full variable domain, its missing parts supplied by reference TRBV19 and TRBJ1-1, is DGGITQSPKYLFRKEGQNVTLSCEQNLNHDAMYWYRQDPGQGLRLIYYSQIVNDFQKGDIAEGYSVSREKKESFPLTVTSAQKNPTAFYLCASSMGGWTEAFFGQGTRLTVV.

This sequence joins TRBV27 and TRBJ1-1; 7 bases fit TRBD1. Germline V gene lookup returns CDR1 MNHEY and CDR2 SMNVEV (reference sequence). V lost 5 bases to trimming and J lost 2 bases; unmatched junction nucleotides: 5. The CDR3 has 14 amino acids. The CDR3 region is CASSHDRVNTEAFF. In nucleotides, the CDR3 is TGTGCCAGCAGTCATGACAGGGTTAACACTGAAGCTTTCTTT.

The CDR3 loop reads CASSSGLVGAYEQYF. The CDR3 DNA reads TGTGCCAGCTCATCCGGACTAGTGGGGGCCTACGAGCAGTACTTC. The J gene is TRBJ2-7, the V gene TRBV18, with 7 bases that match TRBD2. The CDR3 extends over 15 amino acids. Germline CDR1 reads KGHSH; CDR2 reads LQKENI. V shed 5 bases and J 2 bases; nucleotides not matched to a gene: 9.

The CDR3 here is CASSISGGNNSPLHF. DNA for the CDR3: TGTGCCAGTAGTATAAGTGGGGGGAACAATTCACCCCTCCACTTT. The chain has TRBV19 and TRBJ1-6; D perhaps matches TRBD1 (5 bases). The germline gives CDR1 LNHDA, CDR2 SQIVND (reference sequence). This CDR3 region has 15 residues. The V and J ends lost 2 bases and 7 bases respectively, with 12 bases between them.

The chain has TRBV28 and TRBJ2-5, with D perhaps matching TRBD1 (5 bases). In germline, CDR1 is MDHEN, CDR2 SYDVKM. This CDR3 region has 14 residues. Trimming cost V 2 bases and J 6 bases, with 13 bases left between them. The CDR3 sequence: CASSLARVVQTQYF. In DNA form, the CDR3 reads TGTGCCAGCAGTTTAGCCAGGGTGGTACAGACCCAGTACTTC.

In DNA, the CDR3 is TGCGCCAGCAGCCTTAGGGGGACTGAAGCTTTCTTT. Translation: CASSLRGTEAFF. The chain is built from TRBV5-1 and TRBJ1-1; possible D gene TRBD1, 6 bases. V gave up 4 bases and J gave up 5 bases, with 9 bases separating them. CDR1 and CDR2 from the germline V gene are SGHRS and YFSETQ. This CDR3 comprises 12 residues.

The chain combines TRBV4-1 with TRBJ1-1, with D perhaps matching TRBD1 (6 bases). Germline-derived CDR1 and CDR2 are MGHRA and YSYEKL. The V gene lost 4 bases and the J gene lost 0 bases, with 18 bases spanning the gap. This CDR3 comprises 17 residues. In nucleotides, the CDR3 is TGCGCCAGCAGCCCCCAAGGCAGGGGCTCGATGAACACTGAAGCTTTCTTT. This translates into CASSPQGRGSMNTEAFF.

The chain links TRBV5-1 to TRBJ1-5, with D possibly being TRBD1 (5 bases). The germline gives CDR1 SGHRS, CDR2 YFSETQ. The CDR3 totals 17 residues. The V and J ends lost 4 bases and 0 bases respectively, with 17 bases between them. The CDR3, as DNA: TGCGCCAGCAGCCCTCAGGGTCCCCTTGATAGCAATCAGCCCCAGCATTTT. This gives the protein CASSPQGPLDSNQPQHF. Looking up the rest from reference TRBV5-1 and TRBJ1-5 gives the full variable domain: KAGVTQTPRYLIKTRGQQVTLSCSPISGHRSVSWYQQTPGQGLQFLFEYFSETQRNKGNFPGRFSGRQFSNSRSEMNVSTLELGDSALYLCASSPQGPLDSNQPQHFGDGTRLSIL.

The V call is TRBV4-2, the J call TRBJ2-1, with D possibly TRBD1 on 6 matching bases. V lost 2 bases and J 1 base, leaving 9 bases between the germline ends. Germline V lookup: CDR1 LGHNA, CDR2 YNFKEQ. This CDR3 spans 15 amino acids. CDR3 in amino acids: CASSQPDRSYNEQFF. The CDR3 DNA follows: TGTGCCAGCAGCCAACCTGACAGGTCCTACAATGAGCAGTTCTTC.

V usage is TRBV7-9 and J usage is TRBJ2-5, with unresolved D. Germline CDR1 reads SEHNR; CDR2 reads FQNEAQ (reference sequence). The CDR3 runs to 14 residues. Trimming pared 1 base from V and 2 bases from J, leaving 8 bases between. CDR3 DNA: TGTGCCAGCAGCTTAGGACAAAAACAAGAGACCCAGTACTTC. Its protein is CASSLGQKQETQYF.

This clone came up once. The chain is built from TRBV6-1 and TRBJ2-7; TRBD1 might be the D (6 bases). The CDR3 is 15 residues long. V was pared by 0 bases and J by 6 bases, with 15 bases between. Germline values: CDR1 MNHNS, CDR2 SASEGT. The CDR3 DNA follows: TGTGCCAGCAGTGAAGCATTGTATCAGGGGCGCGAGCAGTACTTC. Its translation is CASSEALYQGREQYF.

This clone appeared once. This chain uses TRBV18 with TRBJ1-2; the D is unclear. Trimming removed 6 bases from V and 5 bases from J, with 10 bases in between. CDR1 is KGHSH, CDR2 LQKENI, per germline. The CDR3 runs 12 residues. CDR3 DNA: TGTGCCAGCTCGGGAGAAAATTATGGCTACACCTTC. Amino acid sequence: CASSGENYGYTF.

The chain employs TRBV10-3 and TRBJ1-1; D is unresolved. The germline V gene encodes CDR1 ENHRY and CDR2 SYGVKD. Trimming left V 4 bases short and J 4 bases short, with 10 bases between. CDR3 length: 13 amino acids. This CDR3 reads CAISGERGTEAFF. For the CDR3, the DNA is TGTGCCATCAGTGGAGAGAGAGGCACTGAAGCTTTCTTT.

J is TRBJ1-1 and V is TRBV4-1; D gene unclear. V dropped 3 bases and J dropped 5 bases, with 7 bases sitting between them. Germline V gives CDR1 MGHRA, CDR2 YSYEKL. The CDR3 has 12 amino acids. The CDR3 spells CASSHTGTEAFF. The CDR3 coding sequence is TGCGCCAGCAGCCACACGGGGACTGAAGCTTTCTTT.

The chain combines TRBV6-1 with TRBJ2-5; D remains unclear. The DNA end favors TRBJ2-7, so the J call may be wrong. CDR3 length: 15 amino acids. CDR1 and CDR2 from the germline V gene are MNHNS and SASEGT. The CDR3 is CASSPLRSGQYEQYF. The CDR3 nucleotides read TGTGCCAGCAGTCCACTCCGGTCGGGCCAGTACGAGCAGTACTTC.

The V gene is TRBV10-3, the J gene TRBJ2-1; 8 bases fit TRBD1. The junction had 6 bases not matched to a gene; V was cut back by 4 bases and J by 1 base. This CDR3 is built from 16 residues. Germline V CDR1 and CDR2: ENHRY, SYGVKD. CDR3 region: CAISGPTGGSYNEQFF. CDR3 sequence (DNA): TGTGCCATCAGTGGACCAACAGGGGGGTCCTACAATGAGCAGTTCTTC.

This clone came up once. The chain is built from TRBV19 and TRBJ1-5, with 7 bases that match TRBD1. Germline trimming cut 7 bases from V and 4 bases from J; bases unmatched to any gene: 13. The CDR3 length is 16 residues. Germline loops: CDR1 LNHDA, CDR2 SQIVND (reference sequence). CDR3 sequence: CASNAVGQLGNQPQHF. As DNA, the CDR3 is TGTGCCAGTAATGCTGTGGGACAGCTAGGAAATCAGCCCCAGCATTTT.

The chain recombines TRBV28 with TRBJ2-2; a weak D match, TRBD2 (5 bases). The CDR3 runs 15 residues. Trimming pared 3 bases from V and 5 bases from J, leaving 13 bases between. Germline V lookup: CDR1 MDHEN, CDR2 SYDVKM. The DNA of the CDR3 is TGTGCCAGCAGTTTTGGAGGATCGGATACCGGGGAGCTGTTTTTT. Its protein is CASSFGGSDTGELFF.

This chain joins TRBV11-3 and TRBJ1-5, with a tentative D call TRBD1 (5 bases). V was pared by 5 bases and J by 6 bases, with 23 bases between. Germline CDR1 SGHNT, CDR2 YENEEA. The CDR3 contains 17 residues. The CDR3 spells CASSQVSGWGECQPQHF. CDR3 bases: TGTGCCAGCAGCCAAGTTTCAGGGTGGGGGGAATGTCAGCCCCAGCATTTT.

The chain joins TRBV5-1 to TRBJ2-3, with a weak D call TRBD2 (6 bases). Trimming took 4 bases from V and 0 from J, leaving 9 bases between them. Germline lookup yields CDR1 SGHRS and CDR2 YFSETQ. The CDR3 extends over 14 amino acids. CDR3 DNA: TGCGCCAGCAGCCCGGAGGGTAGCACAGATACGCAGTATTTT. It is translated as CASSPEGSTDTQYF. Filled out from reference TRBV5-1 and TRBJ2-3, the complete variable domain reads KAGVTQTPRYLIKTRGQQVTLSCSPISGHRSVSWYQQTPGQGLQFLFEYFSETQRNKGNFPGRFSGRQFSNSRSEMNVSTLELGDSALYLCASSPEGSTDTQYFGPGTRLTVL.

V is TRBV5-5 and J is TRBJ2-7; D ambiguous. V lost 3 bases, J lost 5 bases, and 9 bases lay in between. CDR1 is SGHKS and CDR2 is YYEKEE in the germline V gene (reference sequence). The CDR3 has 12 amino acids. CDR3 coding DNA: TGTGCCAGCAGCTCAGGTTACCACGAGCAGTACTTC. Encoded protein: CASSSGYHEQYF. The entire variable domain, with the rest obtained from reference TRBV5-5 and TRBJ2-7, is as follows: DAGVTQSPTHLIKTRGQQVTLRCSPISGHKSVSWYQQVLGQGPQFIFQYYEKEERGRGNFPDRFSARQFPNYSSELNVNALLLGDSALYLCASSSGYHEQYFGPGTRLTVT.

The rearrangement uses TRBV4-2 and TRBJ1-2, with D perhaps TRBD1 (5 bases). This CDR3 contains 14 residues. The ends were cut back, 4 bases at V and 4 bases at J, with 13 bases in the middle. Germline lookup yields CDR1 LGHNA and CDR2 YNFKEQ. The CDR3, as DNA: TGTGCCAGCAGCCCATCCAGAGGGGCCTATGGCTACACCTTC. It translates to CASSPSRGAYGYTF.